This TCR beta chain derives from a study of T cell responses to AZD1222 COVID-19 vaccine. This clone was picked up a small number of times. The antigen remains undetermined. The table came from immunoSEQ multiplex PCR; TCRdb's copy has only in-frame clones and leaves some out. The sample has 140,000 or so clones; more than 70% are singletons. V was clipped by 7 bases and J by 3 bases, with 10 bases between them. The CDR3 runs to 13 residues. Germline CDR1 MNHEY, CDR2 SVGAGI. Study findings and constraints: Spike regions recognized by vaccine-associated CD4 TCRs spanned the protein, led by 160-218 and 743-854. Donors skewed white British and female; clonal diversity was possibly underestimated. When two AZD1222 doses had been given, Spike-specific TCR breadth and depth rose.

This chain joins TRBV6-5 and TRBJ1-5; D is unclear. The sample here was peripheral blood, taken 28 days after the second AZD1222 dose. The source is an adult who received the AZD1222 COVID-19 vaccine. The CDR3 here is CASKKDFNQPQHF. The CDR3, as DNA: TGTGCCAGCAAAAAGGATTTCAATCAGCCCCAGCATTTT.